The text below deals with one T cell receptor beta chain. This clone appeared a few times. The specificity of this receptor is unknown. The record has no base qualities; no much larger clone is one base away. From each donor, a single peripheral blood sample of approximately 120 mL on average was drawn into heparinised tubes. A BD FACSAria II was used to sort naive, central memory, regulatory and stem cell-like memory CD4+ T cells with a panel that included CD45RO, CCR7, CD25, CD127, CD95 and CD27. Purity was above 98% for every sorted population. PBMCs were separated immediately by Lymphoprep density gradient centrifugation and were stained directly, without being cultured. To minimize batch effects, samples were stained and sorted in pairs, one healthy donor with one patient per experiment. This specimen belongs to a study of beta chain features in type 1 diabetes (dated by TCRdb to the late 2010s). A note on the overall study: Patients and healthy donors did not differ in mean age, gender distribution, total cell number or subset yield. A total of some 110 million sorted cells were examined across all samples, and a strong correlation was observed between cell number per subset and RNA yield. The study compared the TCRB repertoires of sorted circulating CD4+ T cell subsets in recently diagnosed type 1 diabetes patients with those in matched healthy donors. Regulatory and stem cell-like memory subsets were obtained from only 8 patients and roughly eight healthy donors, while naive and central memory subsets were obtained from all 28 donors. Broad study findings and their caveats: Because cDNA was sequenced instead of genomic DNA, highly expressing activated cells could be over-represented, though the groups showed no difference in activation or CD3 levels. At VDJ recombination sites, type 1 diabetes patients had fewer insertions and more deleted nucleotides, which implies abnormalities in thymic rearrangement. PCR might favor shorter templates, but patient and control samples were amplified and corrected together, so any skew would affect both groups equally. In all four CD4+ subsets, TCRB CDR3 length was moderately but significantly shorter in type 1 diabetes patients. Naive, central memory and regulatory TCRB repertoires appeared to be more similar among patients than among healthy donors. Because small numbers of individuals were included in the HLA sub-analyses, any influence of HLA type on TCRB rearrangement was left unresolved.

The entire amount of isolated RNA was reverse transcribed using the High Capacity cDNA Reverse Transcription Kit, so the sequenced TCRB transcripts were expressed ones. Deep immunoSEQ sequencing was applied to naive, central memory and regulatory T cell samples, giving an average of approximately 3.8 million total reads per sample. Sorted cells were lysed in RLT buffer and RNA was extracted with DNase-treated RNeasy Micro or Mini kits, depending on cell number. Each cell subset was processed on its own to prevent cross-contamination, while patient and healthy donor samples were processed together. The immunoSEQ multiplex PCR was used to amplify TCRB sequences from cDNA, yielding 87-bp fragments that span the CDR3 region. Sequencing of the amplicons was performed on the Illumina HiSeq platform. Turning to the authors' computational methods: Synthetic template baselines were used to correct PCR bias computationally, reads within Hamming distance 2 were collapsed together, and singletons that could not be merged were discarded. Reads were aligned to IMGT to assign V, D and J genes, CDR3 length, and insertions or deletions at six rearrangement sites. Clonotype counts were normalized to sorted cell number within each subset before computing true diversity and Gini coefficients with the tcR R package. The overlap coefficient, calculated on TCRB nucleotide sequences, was used to measure repertoire sharing. Out-of-frame TCRB sequences from naive cells were analyzed as a proxy for the pre-selection repertoire. As stored in TCRdb, this immuneACCESS dataset retains in-frame rearrangements with V and J assigned. A fraction of the clones does not appear; measured against another copy, unresolved V genes explain less than half of the discrepancy, and the remainder lacks a known reason. V and J calls and clone size follow that table, whereas D and trimming were derived from the DNA. In this sample the table shows hundreds of thousands of clones, around 14% of which occur a single time. The ten largest account for 0.025% to 0.03% of the sample.

Taken from cysteine to phenylalanine, the CDR3 has 10 residues. Of all the DNA, just the CDR3 is kept, 30 bases in frame from base 1. From a lookup of the germline V gene, CDR1 and CDR2 are MNHNS and SASEGT. V is cut by 6 bases and J by 7 bases, and the space between the germline ends is 6 bases. The clonotype comes from a woman aged 40 to 50 in good health. The chain is assembled from TRBV6-1 and TRBJ1-1; a confident D gene designation cannot be given. Input material: naive CD4+ T cells from blood. The meaning of the sample's cell subset or site label: true naive CD4+ T cells. The sequenced DNA is TGTGCCAGCAGCAGGCTTGAAGCTTTCTTT. It is translated as CASSRLEAFF.